This T cell receptor (beta chain) stems from a study of blood T cell repertoires in COVID-19. About the study: In each case, the material was cDNA or gDNA derived from T cells, B-cell-depleted T cells, or PBMCs.

While infection was still active, Seattle patients were enrolled and then followed longitudinally. Original processing methods: Using reference gene primer amplification, nucleated cell counts were estimated. The table came from immunoSEQ multiplex PCR; TCRdb's copy has only in-frame clones and leaves some out. That table is the source of V, J and clone size, and D and trimming were worked out from the DNA. The sample gives roughly 220,000 clones, roughly 86% of which show up once; more than 8.5% is in the top ten. J lost 4 bases, V lost 2 bases, and 7 bases had no gene match. Germline lookup yields CDR1 SGDLS and CDR2 YYNGEE. The CDR3 is 15 amino acids.

The chain links TRBV9 to TRBJ2-3, with 7 nucleotides matching TRBD2. Input material: peripheral blood. This TCR was recovered from a woman aged 50 to 65 with COVID-19, enrolled during active disease. The CDR3 nucleotides read TGTGCCAGCAGCGTGTATGTCGGGGGGTCAGATACGCAGTATTTT. As protein: CASSVYVGGSDTQYF.